This T cell receptor (beta chain) was identified in a study of a mutant IDH1 vaccine in newly diagnosed glioma. Some clones are missing from TCRdb's copy, which holds only in-frame ones; the method was immunoSEQ multiplex PCR. The table records 99,000 or so clones, about 87% of them present only once. V lost 8 bases and J lost 2; bases outside the gene matches: 8. The CDR3 has 14 amino acids. Germline assignment: CDR1 MNHNS and CDR2 SASEGT. Regarding the study as a whole: Top-clonotype changes in peripheral T cells seemed unrelated to pseudoprogression.

As to this clone: The antigen is not known.

As to time point: baseline, week 1 (first vaccination visit). The treatment was: pre-vaccination baseline after standard-of-care therapy. The chain combines TRBV6-1 with TRBJ2-7, with 8 positions matching TRBD2. Source: PBMCs, taken from a glioma patient treated with radiotherapy, temozolomide or both. The TCR originated in a woman aged 50 to 60 with glioma. The CDR3 bases are TGTGCCAGCGGTCTAGCGGGCCTTACCTACGAGCAGTACTTC. It specifies CASGLAGLTYEQYF.